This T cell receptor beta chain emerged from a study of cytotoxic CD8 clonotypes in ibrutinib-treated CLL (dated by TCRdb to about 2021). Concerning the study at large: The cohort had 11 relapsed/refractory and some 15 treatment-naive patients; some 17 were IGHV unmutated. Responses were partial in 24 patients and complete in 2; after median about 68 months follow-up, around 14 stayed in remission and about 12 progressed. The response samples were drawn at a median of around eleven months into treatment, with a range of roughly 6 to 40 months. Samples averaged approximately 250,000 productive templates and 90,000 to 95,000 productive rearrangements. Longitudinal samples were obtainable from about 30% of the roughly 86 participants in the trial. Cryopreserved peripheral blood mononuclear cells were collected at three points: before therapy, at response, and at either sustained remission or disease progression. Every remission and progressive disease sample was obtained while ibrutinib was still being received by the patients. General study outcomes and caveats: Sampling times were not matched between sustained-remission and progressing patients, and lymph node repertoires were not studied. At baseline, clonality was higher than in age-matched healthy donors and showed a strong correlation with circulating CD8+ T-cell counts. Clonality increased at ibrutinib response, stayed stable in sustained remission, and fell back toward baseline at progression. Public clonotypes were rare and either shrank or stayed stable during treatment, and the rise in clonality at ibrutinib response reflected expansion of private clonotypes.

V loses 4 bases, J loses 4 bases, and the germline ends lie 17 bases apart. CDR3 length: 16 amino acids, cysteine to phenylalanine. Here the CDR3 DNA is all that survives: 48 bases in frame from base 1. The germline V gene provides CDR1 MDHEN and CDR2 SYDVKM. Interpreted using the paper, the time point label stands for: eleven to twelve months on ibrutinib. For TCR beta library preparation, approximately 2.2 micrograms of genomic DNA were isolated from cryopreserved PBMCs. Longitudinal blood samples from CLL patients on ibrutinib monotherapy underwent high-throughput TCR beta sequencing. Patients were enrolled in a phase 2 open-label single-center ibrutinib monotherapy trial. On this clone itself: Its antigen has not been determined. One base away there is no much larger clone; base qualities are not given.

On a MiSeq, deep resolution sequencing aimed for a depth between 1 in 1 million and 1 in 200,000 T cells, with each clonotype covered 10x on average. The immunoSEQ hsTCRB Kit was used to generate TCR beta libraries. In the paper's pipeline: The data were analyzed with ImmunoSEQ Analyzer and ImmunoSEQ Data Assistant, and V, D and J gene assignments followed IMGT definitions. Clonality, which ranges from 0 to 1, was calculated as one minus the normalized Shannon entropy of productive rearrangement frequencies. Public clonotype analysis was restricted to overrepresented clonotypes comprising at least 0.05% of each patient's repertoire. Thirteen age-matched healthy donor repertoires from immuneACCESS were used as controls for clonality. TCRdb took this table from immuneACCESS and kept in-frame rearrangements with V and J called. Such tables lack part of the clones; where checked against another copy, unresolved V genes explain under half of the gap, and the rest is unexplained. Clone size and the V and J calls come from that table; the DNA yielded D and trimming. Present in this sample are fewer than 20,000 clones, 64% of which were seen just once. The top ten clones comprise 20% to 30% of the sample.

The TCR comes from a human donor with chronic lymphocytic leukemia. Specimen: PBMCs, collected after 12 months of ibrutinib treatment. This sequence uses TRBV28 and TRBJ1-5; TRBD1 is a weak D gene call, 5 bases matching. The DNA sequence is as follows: TGTGCCAGCAGTTACGCACGCCCGGGGGTTAATCAGCCCCAGCATTTT. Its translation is CASSYARPGVNQPQHF.